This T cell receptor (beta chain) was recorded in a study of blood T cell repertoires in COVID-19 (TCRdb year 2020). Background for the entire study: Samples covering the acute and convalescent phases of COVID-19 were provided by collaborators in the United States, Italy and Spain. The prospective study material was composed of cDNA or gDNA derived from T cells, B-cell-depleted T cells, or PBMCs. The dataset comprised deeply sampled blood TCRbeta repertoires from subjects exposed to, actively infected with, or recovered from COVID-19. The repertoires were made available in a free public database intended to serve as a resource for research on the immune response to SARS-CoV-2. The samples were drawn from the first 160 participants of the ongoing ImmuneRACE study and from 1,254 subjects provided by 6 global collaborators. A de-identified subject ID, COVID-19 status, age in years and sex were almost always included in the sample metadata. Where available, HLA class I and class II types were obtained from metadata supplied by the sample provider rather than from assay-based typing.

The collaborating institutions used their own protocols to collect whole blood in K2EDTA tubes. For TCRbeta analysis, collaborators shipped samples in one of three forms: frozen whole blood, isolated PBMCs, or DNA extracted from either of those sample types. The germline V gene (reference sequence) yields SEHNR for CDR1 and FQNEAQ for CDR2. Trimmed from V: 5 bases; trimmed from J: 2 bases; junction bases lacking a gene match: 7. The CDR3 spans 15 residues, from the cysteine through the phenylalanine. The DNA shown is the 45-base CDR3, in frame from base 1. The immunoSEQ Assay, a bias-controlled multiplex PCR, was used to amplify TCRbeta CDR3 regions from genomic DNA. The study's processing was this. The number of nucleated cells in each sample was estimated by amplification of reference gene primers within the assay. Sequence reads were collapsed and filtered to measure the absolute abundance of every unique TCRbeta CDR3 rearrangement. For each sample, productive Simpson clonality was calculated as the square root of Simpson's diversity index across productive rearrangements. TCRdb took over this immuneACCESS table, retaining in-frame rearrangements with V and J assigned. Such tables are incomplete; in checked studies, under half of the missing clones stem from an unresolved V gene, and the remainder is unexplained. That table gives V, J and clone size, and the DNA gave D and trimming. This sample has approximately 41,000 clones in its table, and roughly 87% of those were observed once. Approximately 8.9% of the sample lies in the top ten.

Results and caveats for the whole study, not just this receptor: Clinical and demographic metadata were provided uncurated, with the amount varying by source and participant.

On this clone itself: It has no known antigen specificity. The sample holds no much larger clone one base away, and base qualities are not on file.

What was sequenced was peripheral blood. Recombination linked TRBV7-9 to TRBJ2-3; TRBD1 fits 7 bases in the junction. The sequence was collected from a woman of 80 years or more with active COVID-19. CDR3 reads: CASSQMDRFTDTQYF. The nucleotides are TGTGCCAGCAGCCAAATGGACAGGTTCACAGATACGCAGTATTTT. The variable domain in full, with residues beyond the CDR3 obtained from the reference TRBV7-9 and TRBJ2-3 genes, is DTGVSQNPRHKITKRGQNVTFRCDPISEHNRLYWYRQTLGQGPEFLTYFQNEAQLEKSRLLSDRFSAERPKGSFSTLEIQRTEQGDSAMYLCASSQMDRFTDTQYFGPGTRLTVL.